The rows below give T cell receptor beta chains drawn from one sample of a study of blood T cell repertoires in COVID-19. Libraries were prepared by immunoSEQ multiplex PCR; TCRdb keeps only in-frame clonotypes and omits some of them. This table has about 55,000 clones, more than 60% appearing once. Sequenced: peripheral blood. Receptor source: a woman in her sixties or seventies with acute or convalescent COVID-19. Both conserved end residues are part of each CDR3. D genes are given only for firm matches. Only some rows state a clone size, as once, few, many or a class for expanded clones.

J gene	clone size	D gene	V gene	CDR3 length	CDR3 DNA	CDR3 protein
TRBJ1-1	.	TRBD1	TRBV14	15	TGTGCCAGCAGGGGGACAGGGGGCGGGAGCACTGAAGCTTTCTTT	CASRGTGGGSTEAFF
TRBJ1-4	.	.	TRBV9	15	TGTGCCAGCAGCGTAGCGTCAGGGGCGAATGAAAAACTGTTTTTT	CASSVASGANEKLFF
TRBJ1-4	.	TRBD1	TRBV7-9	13	TGTGCCAGCAGCCGCGGACAGGGGCAAAAACTGTTTTTT	CASSRGQGQKLFF
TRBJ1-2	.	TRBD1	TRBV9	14	TGTGCCAGCAGCTTCGCCGGGACAGGGAAAGGCTACACCTTC	CASSFAGTGKGYTF
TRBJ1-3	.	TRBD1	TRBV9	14	TGTGCCAGCAGCCTGGACAGGGGCGGATACACCATATATTTT	CASSLDRGGYTIYF
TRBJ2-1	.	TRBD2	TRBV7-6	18	TGTGCCAGCAGCTTAGCGGGCGGGGGGCGAAGCTCCTACAATGAGCAGTTCTTC	CASSLAGGGRSSYNEQFF
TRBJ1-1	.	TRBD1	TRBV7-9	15	TGTGCCAGCAGCTTAGGACAGGGAAAGGTCACTGAAGCTTTCTTT	CASSLGQGKVTEAFF
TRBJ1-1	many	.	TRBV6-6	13	TGTGCCAGCAAGGCCCCCGGACGGGGTGAAGCTTTCTTT	CASKAPGRGEAFF
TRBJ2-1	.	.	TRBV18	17	TGTGCCAGCTCACCACCAAGCCCTCCCGGGGGAGGCAATGAGCAGTTCTTC	CASSPPSPPGGGNEQFF
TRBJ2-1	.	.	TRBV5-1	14	TGCGCCAGCAGCTCCGGGACTGAAAGGGGTGAGCAGTTCTTC	CASSSGTERGEQFF
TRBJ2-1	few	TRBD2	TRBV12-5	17	TGTGCTAGTGGTTCCCCGGGAGCGGGGGTCTCCTACAATGAGCAGTTCTTC	CASGSPGAGVSYNEQFF
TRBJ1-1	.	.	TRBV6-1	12	TGTGCCAGCAGTGAAGGAGGGCCTGAAGCTTTCTTT	CASSEGGPEAFF
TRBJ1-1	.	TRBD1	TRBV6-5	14	TGTGCCAGCAAGGAACAGGGGACGAACACTGAAGCTTTCTTT	CASKEQGTNTEAFF
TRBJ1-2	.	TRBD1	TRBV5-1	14	TGCGCCAGCAGCTTGGGGCAGGGGGGCTATGGCTACACCTTC	CASSLGQGGYGYTF
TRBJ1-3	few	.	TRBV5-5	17	TGTGCCAGCAGCTTGGCCCCGGCAGGGGCCTCTGGAAACACCATATATTTT	CASSLAPAGASGNTIYF
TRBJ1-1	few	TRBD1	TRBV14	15	TGTGCCAGCAGCCAACAGACAGGGCGGAACACTGAAGCTTTCTTT	CASSQQTGRNTEAFF
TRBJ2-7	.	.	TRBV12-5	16	TGTGCTAGTGTTCCAGGGAAGATTGCGAATTCCTACGAGCAGTACTTC	CASVPGKIANSYEQYF
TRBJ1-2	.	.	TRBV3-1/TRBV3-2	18	TGTGCCAGCAGCCAAGATCGACCGACGGCGACAGGTATGGGTGGCTACACCTTC	CASSQDRPTATGMGGYTF
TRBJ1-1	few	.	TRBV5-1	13	TGCGCCAGCAGTCCGCCCTACGATAATGAAGCTTTCTTT	CASSPPYDNEAFF
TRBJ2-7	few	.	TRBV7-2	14	TGTGCCAGCAGCCCGGTGGGGGGGGCGTACGAGCAGTACTTC	CASSPVGGAYEQYF
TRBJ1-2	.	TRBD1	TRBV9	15	TGTGCCAGCAGCGGGACAGGGAACGTTGCAGGGGGCTACACCTTC	CASSGTGNVAGGYTF
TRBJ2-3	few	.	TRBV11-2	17	TGTGCCAGCAGCTTATTGAACCCCGGTAGCCTGGTAGATACGCAGTATTTT	CASSLLNPGSLVDTQYF
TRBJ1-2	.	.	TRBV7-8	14	TGTGCCAGCAGCTTACAGGAGGGAAACTATGGCTACACCTTC	CASSLQEGNYGYTF
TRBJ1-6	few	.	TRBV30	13	TGTGCCTGGAGTAAAGGGGGTGATTCACCCCTCCACTTT	CAWSKGGDSPLHF
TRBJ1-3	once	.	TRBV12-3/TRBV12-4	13	TGTGCCAGCAGTTTATCTTCCGGAAACACCATATATTTT	CASSLSSGNTIYF
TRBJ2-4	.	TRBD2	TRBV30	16	TGTGCCTGGAGCGGGGGGGGTTTAATAGCCAAAAACATTCAGTACTTC	CAWSGGGLIAKNIQYF
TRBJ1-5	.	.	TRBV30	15	TGTGCCTGGAGTGTAAAGGGACTTAGCAATCAGCCCCAGCATTTT	CAWSVKGLSNQPQHF
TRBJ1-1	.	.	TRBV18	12	TGTGCCAGCTCACCAGGGAGTTTCGAAGCTTTCTTT	CASSPGSFEAFF
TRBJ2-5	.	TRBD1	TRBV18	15	TGTGCCAGCTCACCACCGACAGGGGCCCGAGAGACCCAGTACTTC	CASSPPTGARETQYF
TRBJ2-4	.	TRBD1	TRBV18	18	TGTGCCAGCTCACTCCCGACAGGGGCAGCTATAGCCAAAAACATTCAGTACTTC	CASSLPTGAAIAKNIQYF
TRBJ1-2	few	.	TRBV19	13	TGTGCCAGTATGATGGGGCGTGGCTATGGCTACACCTTC	CASMMGRGYGYTF
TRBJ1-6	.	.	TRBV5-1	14	TGCGCCAGCAGCTTGGGAGTGCGGGATTCACCCCTCCACTTT	CASSLGVRDSPLHF
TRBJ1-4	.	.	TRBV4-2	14	TGTGCCAGCAGCCAACCAGGGGTGTCCGAAAAACTGTTTTTT	CASSQPGVSEKLFF
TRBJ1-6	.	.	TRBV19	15	TGTGCCAGTAGTCCAGGCGTCGTTCGGGGTTCACCCCTCCACTTT	CASSPGVVRGSPLHF
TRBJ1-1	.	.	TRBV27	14	TGTGCCAGCAGTTCGACCAGGAGGCGGGCTGAAGCTTTCTTT	CASSSTRRRAEAFF
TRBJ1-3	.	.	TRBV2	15	TGTGCCAGCAGTCATACGGAGAGTCCTGGAAACACCATATATTTT	CASSHTESPGNTIYF
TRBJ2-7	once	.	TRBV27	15	TGTGCCAGCAGTTTAAAAGGAGGGGACTTCTACGAGCAGTACTTC	CASSLKGGDFYEQYF